The 15 T cell receptor beta chains listed next were all sequenced from one sample in a study of response to subunit inactivated influenza vaccine. TCRdb analysed the RT-PCR reads with MiXCR anew, one entry per CDR3 protein. The table lists about 570,000 distinct CDR3 sequences, 11% of them singletons. The data also belong to a second study, concerning T cells expressing NK-cell markers. That paper notes: UMIs accompanied the 5'RACE template switching by which TCR beta cDNA was made.

This material consisted of PBMCs from blood, taken on the day of vaccination. These receptors all stem from a man aged 50-59 years who received an inactivated influenza vaccine.

The gene calls are TRBV2 and TRBJ1-6, with 9 nucleotides matching TRBD1. CDR1 is SNHLY and CDR2 is FYNNEI in the germline V gene. V trimming: 7 bases; J trimming: 9 bases; junction bases outside the gene matches: 10. This CDR3 is built from 15 residues. The CDR3 is CASTEGQGPSSPLHF. CDR3 nucleotides: TGTGCCAGCACCGAAGGACAGGGGCCCTCTTCACCCCTCCACTTT.

In its sample, this clonotype was seen a few times. This sequence joins TRBV11-3 and TRBJ2-3, with TRBD1 matching 7 bases. With V trimmed by 7 bases and J by 2 bases, 18 bases remained unmatched. Germline values: CDR1 SGHNT, CDR2 YENEEA. CDR3 length: 18 amino acids. The DNA of the CDR3 is TGTGCCAGCACCCCATGGACTGGCCGGGACAGCTACACAGATACGCAGTATTTT. It translates to CASTPWTGRDSYTDTQYF.

This clonotype was seen only a few times. The rearrangement uses TRBV20-1 and TRBJ2-4, with 7 bases lining up with TRBD1. Trimming took 5 bases from V and 7 from J; bases not matched to a gene: 14. Germline values: CDR1 DFQATT, CDR2 SNEGSKA (reference sequence). CDR3 length: 15 residues. The CDR3 protein is CSAPQQGFVRNIQYF. CDR3 bases: TGCAGTGCTCCCCAACAGGGGTTTGTTAGGAACATTCAGTACTTC.

The table lists this clonotype with many counts. The chain couples TRBV12-3 or TRBV12-4 to TRBJ1-5; D uncertain. The CDR3 has 14 residues. V lost 4 bases to trimming and J lost 0 bases, with 7 bases between them. For the CDR3, the DNA is TGTGCCAGCAGTTACGAATATAGCAATCAGCCCCAGCATTTT. The encoded protein is CASSYEYSNQPQHF.

This clonotype has a handful of counts. The chain combines TRBV7-2 with TRBJ1-5; perhaps TRBD1 as D (5 bases). Trimming removed 4 bases from V and 4 bases from J, with 14 bases in between. CDR3 length: 15 residues. Germline assignment: CDR1 SGHTA and CDR2 FQGNSA. CDR3: CASSSRDGQNQPQHF. Here the CDR3 DNA reads TGTGCCAGCAGCTCCCGGGACGGTCAGAATCAGCCCCAGCATTTT. Full variable domain (missing parts from reference TRBV7-2 and TRBJ1-5): GAGVSQSPSNKVTEKGKDVELRCDPISGHTALYWYRQSLGQGLEFLIYFQGNSAPDKSGLPSDRFSAERTGGSVSTLTIQRTQQEDSAVYLCASSSRDGQNQPQHFGDGTRLSIL.

The chain carries TRBV2 and TRBJ1-5; maybe TRBD1 (5 bases). CDR3 length: 13 residues. Trimming stripped 2 bases from V and 5 bases from J, with 7 bases between. The V gene's germline CDR1 is SNHLY and CDR2 FYNNEI. CDR3 in DNA: TGTGCCAGCAGTGAATCAGGGTATCAGCCCCAGCATTTT. This sequence encodes CASSESGYQPQHF.

The chain couples TRBV10-3 to TRBJ1-5; no definite D call. The CDR3 consists of 13 residues. From germline, CDR1 is ENHRY and CDR2 SYGVKD. V was shortened by 0 bases and J by 3 bases, with 3 bases between the two germline ends. The CDR3 DNA reads TGTGCCATCAGTGAGTCAAACAATCAGCCCCAGCATTTT. This sequence encodes CAISESNNQPQHF.

This clonotype turned up a few times. This chain uses TRBV20-1 with TRBJ2-3; D is perhaps TRBD1 (6 bases). CDR3 size: 15 residues. Between the trimmed V and J ends, which lost 1 base and 7 bases, there was a span of 18 bases. The V gene's germline CDR1 is DFQATT and CDR2 SNEGSKA (reference sequence). The CDR3 sequence: CSARGSGTKQYTQYF. CDR3 DNA sequence: TGCAGTGCTAGAGGCTCCGGGACAAAGCAATATACGCAGTATTTT.

This clonotype was seen more than once but under ten times. CDR3 loop: CASSWGQAGTYEQYF. CDR3 nucleotide sequence: TGCGCCAGCAGCTGGGGACAGGCAGGGACCTACGAGCAGTACTTC. The chain uses TRBV5-1 and TRBJ2-7, with 8 bases fitting TRBD1. The CDR3 is 15 amino acids. In germline, CDR1 is SGHRS, CDR2 YFSETQ. V dropped 3 bases and J dropped 2; count of bases not matched to a gene: 7.

This clonotype was picked up a small number of times. The chain carries TRBV7-2 and TRBJ2-1; no clear D. The CDR3 covers 13 residues. Trimming shortened V by 5 bases and J by 7 bases, and 12 bases separated the two germline ends. Germline V gene data show CDR1 as SGHTA and CDR2 as FQGNSA. The CDR3 protein is CASSGLGRNEQFF. The CDR3 DNA is TGTGCCAGCAGCGGTCTAGGGCGAAATGAGCAGTTCTTC.

In its sample, this clonotype was seen a few times. The rearrangement uses TRBV5-1 and TRBJ2-7; 8 positions match TRBD1. CDR1 SGHRS and CDR2 YFSETQ come from the germline V gene. Losses at the gene ends were 4 bases for V and 6 bases for J; bases not matched to a gene: 3. CDR3 length: 12 amino acids. CDR3 residues: CASSRDRFEQYF. CDR3 coding DNA: TGCGCCAGCAGCAGGGACAGGTTCGAGCAGTACTTC.

At least ten counts were recorded for this clonotype. The gene calls are TRBV29-1 and TRBJ2-3; 7 bases match TRBD1. V gave up 6 bases and J gave up 1 base; unmatched junction bases: 7. Germline V lookup: CDR1 SQVTM, CDR2 ANQGSEA. This CDR3 spans 14 amino acids. The CDR3 region has the DNA TGCAGCGTCTCCCGGGACAGTCGCACAGATACGCAGTATTTT. This encodes CSVSRDSRTDTQYF.

This clonotype appeared many times. The V call is TRBV5-1, the J call TRBJ2-3; the match to TRBD1 covers 9 bases. The trim removed 3 bases at V and 0 bases at J, leaving 2 bases unmatched. CDR1 is SGHRS, CDR2 YFSETQ, per germline. The CDR3 covers 15 residues. The CDR3 spells CASSYGTGSTDTQYF. The CDR3 region has the DNA TGCGCCAGCAGCTACGGGACAGGGAGCACAGATACGCAGTATTTT.

The rearrangement uses TRBV7-9 and TRBJ1-6, with D possibly matching TRBD1 (6 bases). The V gene lost 3 bases and the J gene lost 11 bases, with 11 bases spanning the gap. The CDR3 length is 13 residues. Germline CDR1 and CDR2: SEHNR and FQNEAQ (reference sequence). The CDR3: CASSLGDKTPLHF. In DNA form, the CDR3 reads TGTGCCAGCAGCTTGGGGGACAAGACACCCCTCCACTTT.

There are a few counts of this clonotype. V is TRBV7-2 and J is TRBJ2-7; 11 bases line up with TRBD1. The CDR3 is made up of 17 amino acids. Unmatched junction bases numbered 10, after V lost 4 bases and J lost 2 bases. Germline V gives CDR1 SGHTA, CDR2 FQGNSA. Here the CDR3 DNA reads TGTGCCAGCAGCTATCGGACAGGGGGCTTGGATCCCTACGAGCAGTACTTC. Its translation is CASSYRTGGLDPYEQYF.